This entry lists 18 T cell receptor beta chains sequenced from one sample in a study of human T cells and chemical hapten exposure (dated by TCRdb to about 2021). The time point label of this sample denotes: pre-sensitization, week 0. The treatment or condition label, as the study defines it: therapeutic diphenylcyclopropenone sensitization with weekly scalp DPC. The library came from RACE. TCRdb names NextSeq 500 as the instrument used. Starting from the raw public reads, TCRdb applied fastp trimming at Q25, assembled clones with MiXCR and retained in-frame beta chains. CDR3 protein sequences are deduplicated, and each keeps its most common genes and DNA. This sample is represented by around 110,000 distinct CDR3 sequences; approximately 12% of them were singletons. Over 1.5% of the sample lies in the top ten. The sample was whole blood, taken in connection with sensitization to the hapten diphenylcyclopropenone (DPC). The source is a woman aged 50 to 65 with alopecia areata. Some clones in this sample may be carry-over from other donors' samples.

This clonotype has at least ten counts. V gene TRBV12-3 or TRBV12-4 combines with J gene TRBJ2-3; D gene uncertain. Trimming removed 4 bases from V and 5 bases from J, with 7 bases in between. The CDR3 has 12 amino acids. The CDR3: CASSSAEDTQYF. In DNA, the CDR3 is TGTGCCAGCAGTTCCGCGGAAGATACGCAGTATTTT.

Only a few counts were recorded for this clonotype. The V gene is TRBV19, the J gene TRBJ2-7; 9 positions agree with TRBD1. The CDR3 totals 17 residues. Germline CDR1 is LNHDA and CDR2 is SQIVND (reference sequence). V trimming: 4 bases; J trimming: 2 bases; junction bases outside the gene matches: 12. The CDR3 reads CASSSPGGTGKTYEQYF. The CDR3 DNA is TGTGCCAGTAGTAGCCCCGGCGGGACAGGGAAGACCTACGAGCAGTACTTC.

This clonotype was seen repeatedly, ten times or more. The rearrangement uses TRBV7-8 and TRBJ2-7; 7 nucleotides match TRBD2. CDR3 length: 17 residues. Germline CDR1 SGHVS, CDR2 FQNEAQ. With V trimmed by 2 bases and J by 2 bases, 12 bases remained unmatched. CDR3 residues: CASSLRRSSGTTYEQYF. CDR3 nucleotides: TGTGCCAGCAGCTTAAGGAGGTCTAGCGGTACAACCTACGAGCAGTACTTC.

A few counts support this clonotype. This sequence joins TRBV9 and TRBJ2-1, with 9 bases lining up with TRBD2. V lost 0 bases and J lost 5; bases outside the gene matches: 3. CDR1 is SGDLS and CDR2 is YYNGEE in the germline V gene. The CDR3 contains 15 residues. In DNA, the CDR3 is TGTGCCAGCAGCGTAGGACTAGCGGCCGACAATGAGCAGTTCTTC. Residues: CASSVGLAADNEQFF.

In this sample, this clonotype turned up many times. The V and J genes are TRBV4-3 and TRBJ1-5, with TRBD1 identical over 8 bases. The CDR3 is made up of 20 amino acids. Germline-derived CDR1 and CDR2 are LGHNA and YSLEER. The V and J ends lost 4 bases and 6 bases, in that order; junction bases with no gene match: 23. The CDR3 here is CASSPPPDPTSGQGRQPQHF. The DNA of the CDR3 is TGCGCCAGCAGCCCTCCCCCGGATCCCACTTCTGGACAGGGCCGTCAGCCCCAGCATTTT.

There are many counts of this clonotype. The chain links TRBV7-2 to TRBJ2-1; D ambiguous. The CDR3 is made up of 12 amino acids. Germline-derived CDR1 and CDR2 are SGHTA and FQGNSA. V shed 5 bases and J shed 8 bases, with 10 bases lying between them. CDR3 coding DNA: TGTGCCAGCAGCCCGCTACTGTATGAGCAGTTCTTC. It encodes CASSPLLYEQFF.

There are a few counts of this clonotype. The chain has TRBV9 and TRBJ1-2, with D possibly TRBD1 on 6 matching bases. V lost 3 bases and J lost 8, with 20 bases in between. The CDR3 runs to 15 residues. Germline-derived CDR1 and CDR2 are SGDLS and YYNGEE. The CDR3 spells CASSAHEARGTGYTF. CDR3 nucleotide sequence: TGTGCCAGCAGCGCACACGAGGCGAGGGGGACCGGCTACACCTTC. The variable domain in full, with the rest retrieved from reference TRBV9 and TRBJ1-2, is DSGVTQTPKHLITATGQRVTLRCSPRSGDLSVYWYQQSLDQGLQFLIQYYNGEERAKGNILERFSAQQFPDLHSELNLSSLELGDSALYFCASSAHEARGTGYTFGSGTRLTVV.

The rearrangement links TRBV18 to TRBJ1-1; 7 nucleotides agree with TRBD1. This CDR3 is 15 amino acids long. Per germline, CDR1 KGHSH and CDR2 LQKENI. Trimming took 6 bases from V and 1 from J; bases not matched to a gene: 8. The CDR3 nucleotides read TGTGCCAGCTCCCTCCAAGGGACAGAGAACACTGAAGCTTTCTTT. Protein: CASSLQGTENTEAFF.

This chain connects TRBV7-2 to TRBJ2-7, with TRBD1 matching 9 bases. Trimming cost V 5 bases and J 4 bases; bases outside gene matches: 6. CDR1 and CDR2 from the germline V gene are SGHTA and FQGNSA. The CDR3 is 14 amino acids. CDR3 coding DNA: TGTGCCAGCAGCAAGCGGGACAGGGAGTACGAGCAGTACTTC. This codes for CASSKRDREYEQYF.

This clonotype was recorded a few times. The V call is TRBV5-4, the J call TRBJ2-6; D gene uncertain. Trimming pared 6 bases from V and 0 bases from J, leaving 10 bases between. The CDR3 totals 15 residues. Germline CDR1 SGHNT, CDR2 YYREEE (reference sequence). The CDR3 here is CASNFLSSGANVLTF. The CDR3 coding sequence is TGTGCCAGCAACTTTCTATCCTCTGGGGCCAACGTCCTGACTTTC.

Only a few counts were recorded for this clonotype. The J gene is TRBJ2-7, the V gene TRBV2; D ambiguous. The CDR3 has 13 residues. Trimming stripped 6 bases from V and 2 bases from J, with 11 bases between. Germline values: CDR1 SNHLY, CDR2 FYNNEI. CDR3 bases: TGTGCCAGCAGGTGGGTGGAGACCTACGAGCAGTACTTC. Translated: CASRWVETYEQYF.

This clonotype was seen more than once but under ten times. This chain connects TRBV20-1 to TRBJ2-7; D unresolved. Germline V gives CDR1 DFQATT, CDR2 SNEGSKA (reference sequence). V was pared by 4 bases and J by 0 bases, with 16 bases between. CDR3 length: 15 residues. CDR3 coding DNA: TGCAGTGCTAACCCCGTGACAAGGAGCTCCTACGAGCAGTACTTC. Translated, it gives CSANPVTRSSYEQYF.

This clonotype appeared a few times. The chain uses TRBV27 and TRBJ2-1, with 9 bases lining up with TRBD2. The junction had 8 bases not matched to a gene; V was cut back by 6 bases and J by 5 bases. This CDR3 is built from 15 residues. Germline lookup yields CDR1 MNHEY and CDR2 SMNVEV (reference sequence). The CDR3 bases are TGTGCCAGCAGCCCCTCCGCGGGGGGGCACAATGAGCAGTTCTTC. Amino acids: CASSPSAGGHNEQFF.

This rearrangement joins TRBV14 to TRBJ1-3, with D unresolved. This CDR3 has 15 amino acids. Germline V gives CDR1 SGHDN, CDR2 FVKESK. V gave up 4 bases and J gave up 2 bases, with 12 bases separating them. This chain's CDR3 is CASSLSRNPGNTIYF. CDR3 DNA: TGTGCCAGCAGCCTCTCACGGAATCCTGGAAACACCATATATTTT.

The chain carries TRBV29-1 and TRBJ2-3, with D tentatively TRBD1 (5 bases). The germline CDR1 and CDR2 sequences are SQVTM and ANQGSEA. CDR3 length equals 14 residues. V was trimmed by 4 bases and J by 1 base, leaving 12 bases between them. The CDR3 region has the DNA TGCAGCGTTGGGAAGGGGATGGGCACAGATACGCAGTATTTT. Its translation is CSVGKGMGTDTQYF.

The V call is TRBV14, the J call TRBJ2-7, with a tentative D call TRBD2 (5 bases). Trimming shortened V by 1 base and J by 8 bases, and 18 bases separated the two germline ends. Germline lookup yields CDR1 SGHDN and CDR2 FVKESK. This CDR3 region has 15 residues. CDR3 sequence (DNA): TGTGCCAGCAGCCAAGTTGACGGGATCCTTACGAAGCAGTACTTC. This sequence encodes CASSQVDGILTKQYF. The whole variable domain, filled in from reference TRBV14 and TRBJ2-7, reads EAGVTQFPSHSVIEKGQTVTLRCDPISGHDNLYWYRRVMGKEIKFLLHFVKESKQDESGMPNNRFLAERTGGTYSTLKVQPAELEDSGVYFCASSQVDGILTKQYFGPGTRLTVT.

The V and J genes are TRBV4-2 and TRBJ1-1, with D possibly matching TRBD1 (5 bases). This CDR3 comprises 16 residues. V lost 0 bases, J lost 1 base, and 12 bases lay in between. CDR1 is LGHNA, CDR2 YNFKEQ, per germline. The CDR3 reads CASSQDTGTKNTEAFF. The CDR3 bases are TGTGCCAGCAGCCAAGACACTGGGACGAAGAACACTGAAGCTTTCTTT.

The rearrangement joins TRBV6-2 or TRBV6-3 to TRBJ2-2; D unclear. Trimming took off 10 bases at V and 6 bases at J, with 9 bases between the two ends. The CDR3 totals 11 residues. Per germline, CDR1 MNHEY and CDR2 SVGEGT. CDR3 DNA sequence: TGTGCCACCACAGTGTCCGGGGAGCTGTTTTTT. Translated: CATTVSGELFF.